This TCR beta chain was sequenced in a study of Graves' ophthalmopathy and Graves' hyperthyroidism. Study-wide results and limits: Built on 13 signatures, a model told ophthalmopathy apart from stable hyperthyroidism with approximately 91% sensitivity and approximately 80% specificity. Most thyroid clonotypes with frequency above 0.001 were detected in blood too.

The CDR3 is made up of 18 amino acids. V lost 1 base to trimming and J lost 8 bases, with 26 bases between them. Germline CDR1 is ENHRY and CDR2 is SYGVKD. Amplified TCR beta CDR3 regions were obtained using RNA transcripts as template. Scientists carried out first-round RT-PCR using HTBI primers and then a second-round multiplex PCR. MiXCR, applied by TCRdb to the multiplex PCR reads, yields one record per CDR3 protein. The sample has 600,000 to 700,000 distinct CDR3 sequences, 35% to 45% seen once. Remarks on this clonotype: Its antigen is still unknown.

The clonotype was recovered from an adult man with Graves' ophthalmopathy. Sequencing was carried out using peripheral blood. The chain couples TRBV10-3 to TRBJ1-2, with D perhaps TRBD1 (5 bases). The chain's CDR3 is CAISEFGGTRDGSMGYTF. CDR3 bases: TGTGCCATCAGTGAGTTCGGGGGGACCAGGGACGGCTCTATGGGCTACACCTTC.